This T cell receptor (beta chain) was captured by sequencing in a study of sequential checkpoint blockade in melanoma. V was shortened by 0 bases and J by 0 bases, with 9 bases between the two germline ends. Germline V CDR1 and CDR2: SQVTM, ANQGSEA. This CDR3 comprises 15 residues. The table came from immunoSEQ multiplex PCR; TCRdb's copy has only in-frame clones and leaves some out. The table includes 13,000 or so clones, roughly 60% detected once. The treatment was: randomized to nivolumab then ipilimumab (arm A) or the reverse (arm B). The sequences come from CD8+ T cells sorted from blood (inferred from file names), collected from a patient given nivolumab and ipilimumab in sequence. The gene calls are TRBV29-1 and TRBJ2-1; D not certain. The origin of this receptor is a human donor with melanoma. In DNA form, the CDR3 reads TGCAGCGTTGAAGATAGCCGGAGCTCCTACAATGAGCAGTTCTTC. Its protein product is CSVEDSRSSYNEQFF.